This T cell receptor (beta chain) appears in the sequencing data of a study of cytomegalovirus exposure and HLA in healthy donors. Study results and caveats: TCR beta V segments were, for the most part, productive about 87% or about 30% of the time in an earlier analysis.

Comment on this clone: The antigen remains unidentified.

Germline CDR1 reads MNHEY; CDR2 reads SVGAGI. The ends were cut back, 6 bases at V and 4 bases at J, with 13 bases in the middle. The CDR3 sequence is 13 residues long. Vbeta (60) and Jbeta (13) primers were used in the PCR. Only in-frame clones appear in the TCRdb table, and some are missing; sequencing was by immunoSEQ multiplex PCR. The sample has 190,000 or so clones, about four fifths seen once. V is TRBV6-5 and J is TRBJ2-7; D unclear. The source material was PBMCs. The receptor comes from a woman in her forties or fifties in good health and CMV-seropositive. Here the CDR3 DNA reads TGTGCCAGCAGCGAGGAGAGAAGTTACGAGCAGTACTTC. It specifies CASSEERSYEQYF.